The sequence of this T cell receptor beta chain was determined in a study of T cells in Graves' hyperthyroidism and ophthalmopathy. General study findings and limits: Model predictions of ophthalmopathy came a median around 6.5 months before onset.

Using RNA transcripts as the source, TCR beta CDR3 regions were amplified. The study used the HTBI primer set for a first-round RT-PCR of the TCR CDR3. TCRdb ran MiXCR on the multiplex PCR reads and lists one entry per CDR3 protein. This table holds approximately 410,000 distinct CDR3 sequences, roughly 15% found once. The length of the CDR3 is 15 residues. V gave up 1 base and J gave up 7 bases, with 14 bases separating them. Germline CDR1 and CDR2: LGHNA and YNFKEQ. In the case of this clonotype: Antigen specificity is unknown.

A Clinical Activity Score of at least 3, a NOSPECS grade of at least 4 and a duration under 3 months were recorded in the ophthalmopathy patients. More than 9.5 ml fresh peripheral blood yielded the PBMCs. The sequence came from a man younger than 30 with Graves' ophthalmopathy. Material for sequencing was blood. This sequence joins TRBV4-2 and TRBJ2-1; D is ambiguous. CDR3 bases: TGTGCCAGCAGCCAAGGTTTCAGCAGCAGGAATGAGCAGTTCTTC. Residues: CASSQGFSSRNEQFF.